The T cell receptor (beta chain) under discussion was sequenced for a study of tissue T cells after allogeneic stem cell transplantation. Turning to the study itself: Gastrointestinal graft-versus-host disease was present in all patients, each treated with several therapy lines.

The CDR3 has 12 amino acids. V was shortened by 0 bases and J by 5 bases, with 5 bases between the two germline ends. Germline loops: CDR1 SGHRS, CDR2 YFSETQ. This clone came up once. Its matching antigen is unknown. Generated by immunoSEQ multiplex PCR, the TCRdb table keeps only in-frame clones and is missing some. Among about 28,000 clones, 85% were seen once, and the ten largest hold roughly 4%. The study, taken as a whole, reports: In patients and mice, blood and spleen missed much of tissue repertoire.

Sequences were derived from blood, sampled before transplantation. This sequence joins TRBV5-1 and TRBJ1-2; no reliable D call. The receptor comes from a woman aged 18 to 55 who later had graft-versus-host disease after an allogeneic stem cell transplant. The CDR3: CASSLEAYGYTF. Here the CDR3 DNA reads TGCGCCAGCAGCTTGGAGGCTTATGGCTACACCTTC.